This T cell receptor beta chain derives from a study of blood T cell repertoires in COVID-19. Study-wide background: Acute-phase and convalescent COVID-19 samples originated in the United States, Italy and Spain.

Original processing notes: Reference gene primers were amplified, and this amplification served to estimate nucleated cell counts. Method: immunoSEQ multiplex PCR; TCRdb's copy keeps in-frame clones and lacks some. Clone size and the V and J calls come from that table; the DNA yielded D and trimming. In the table there are approximately 77,000 clones, around 80% of which are singletons. This receptor was taken from a woman aged 60 to 75 with acute or convalescent COVID-19. The sequencing input was peripheral blood.

The CDR3 loop is CASSLLAGDEKLFF. The CDR3 nucleotides read TGCGCCAGCAGCTTGCTGGCAGGGGATGAAAAACTGTTTTTT. The J gene is TRBJ1-4, the V gene TRBV5-1; weak D call: TRBD1 (6 bases). This CDR3 region has 14 residues. V dropped 1 base and J dropped 6 bases, with 10 bases sitting between them. From germline, CDR1 is SGHRS and CDR2 YFSETQ.